The 30 T cell receptor beta chains in this list originate from one sample, sequenced in a study of T cell changes during pregnancy in multiple sclerosis. Here immunoSEQ multiplex PCR was the method, and the copy in TCRdb shows in-frame clones only, minus some. Of 40,000 to 65,000 clones in the sample, 80% to 95% are singletons; the top ten hold around 0.25%. The sequenced sample was CD4+ T cells from peripheral blood mononuclear cells, obtained in the third trimester of pregnancy. The receptors were sampled from a female donor with multiple sclerosis, enrolled in a pregnancy study.

The chain has TRBV28 and TRBJ1-4, with unresolved D. CDR3 size: 14 residues. Germline values: CDR1 MDHEN, CDR2 SYDVKM. The germline V and J ends were trimmed by 4 bases and 7 bases, with 13 bases remaining between them. The CDR3 loop reads CASSSRPVGEKLFF. The CDR3 nucleotides are TGTGCCAGCAGTTCCCGTCCGGTTGGTGAAAAACTGTTTTTT.

This clone was counted between two and nine times. V gene TRBV7-3 combines with J gene TRBJ2-2; 9 bases map to TRBD2. Per the germline V gene, CDR1 is SGHTA and CDR2 is FQGTGA. Germline trimming cut 5 bases from V and 6 bases from J; bases unmatched to any gene: 7. This CDR3 region has 15 residues. Here the CDR3 reads CASSPGAGGAGELFF. As DNA, the CDR3 is TGTGCCAGCAGCCCCGGGGCGGGAGGGGCCGGGGAGCTGTTTTTT.

The chain couples TRBV25-1 to TRBJ2-2; D may be TRBD2 (6 bases). The germline V gene has CDR1 MGHDK and CDR2 SYGVNS. The CDR3 consists of 14 residues. The V and J ends lost 5 bases and 4 bases respectively, with 11 bases between them. The CDR3, as DNA: TGTGCCAGCAGTAAGGCCGGGGGCACCGGGGAGCTGTTTTTT. It is translated as CASSKAGGTGELFF.

V usage is TRBV4-1 and J usage is TRBJ2-5; TRBD1 matches at 10 bases. This CDR3 has 14 amino acids. J was trimmed by 3 bases and V by 3 bases; bases with no gene match: 1. Germline V gene data show CDR1 as MGHRA and CDR2 as YSYEKL. This CDR3 reads CASSHGTGEETQYF. DNA of the CDR3: TGCGCCAGCAGCCATGGGACAGGGGAAGAGACCCAGTACTTC.

The V and J genes are TRBV7-8 and TRBJ2-7, with TRBD1 as a possible D gene (5 bases). Germline V gene lookup returns CDR1 SGHVS and CDR2 FQNEAQ. The CDR3 spans 15 residues. The ends were cut back, 1 base at V and 4 bases at J, with 14 bases in the middle. DNA for the CDR3: TGTGCCAGCAGCTTAGGCGGTCAGGGCAGATACGAGCAGTACTTC. Residues: CASSLGGQGRYEQYF.

Comments on this clone: This sample includes further DNA sequences coding for the same CDR3. This sequence joins TRBV18 and TRBJ1-1; 7 bases fit TRBD1. CDR1 and CDR2 from the germline V gene are KGHSH and LQKENI. This CDR3 contains 14 residues. Trimming at V came to 4 bases and at J to 8 bases, leaving 10 bases not matched to a gene. The DNA for the CDR3 is TGTGCCAGCTCACGAGAGGGGGCCGTCACCGAAGCTTTCTTT. The encoded protein is CASSREGAVTEAFF.

The sample holds one count of this clone. The rearrangement joins TRBV6-1 to TRBJ2-2, with TRBD1 matching over 9 bases. Germline V CDR1 and CDR2: MNHNS, SASEGT. There are 15 residues in the CDR3. Trimming at V came to 5 bases and at J to 5 bases, leaving 6 bases not matched to a gene. CDR3 sequence reads: CASSLRQGVTGELFF. The CDR3 region has the DNA TGTGCCAGCAGTCTACGACAGGGGGTTACCGGGGAGCTGTTTTTT.

In its sample, this clone was seen once. The chain recombines TRBV5-1 with TRBJ1-2; D is undetermined. Trimming stripped 4 bases from V and 4 bases from J, with 11 bases between. The CDR3 loop spans 13 amino acids. Germline CDR1 is SGHRS and CDR2 is YFSETQ. CDR3 sequence (DNA): TGCGCCAGCAGCCCCCCGAGTATCTATGGCTACACCTTC. Encoded protein: CASSPPSIYGYTF.

This clone is a singleton in its sample. The chain combines TRBV15 with TRBJ2-1; perhaps TRBD1 as D (6 bases). This CDR3 region has 14 residues. V was pared by 3 bases and J by 2 bases, with 8 bases between. Germline CDR1 is LNHNV and CDR2 is YYDKDF (reference sequence). CDR3 bases: TGTGCCACCAGCAGTTGGACAGCCTACAATGAGCAGTTCTTC. This codes for CATSSWTAYNEQFF.

The chain carries TRBV6-1 and TRBJ2-7; 11 bases align to TRBD1. The CDR3 runs 17 residues. CDR1 MNHNS and CDR2 SASEGT come from the germline V gene. Germline trimming cut 2 bases from V and 2 bases from J; bases unmatched to any gene: 8. The CDR3 coding sequence is TGTGCCAGCAGTGAATATTTGTCGGGACAGGGGGCCTACGAGCAGTACTTC. Translation gives CASSEYLSGQGAYEQYF.

This chain uses TRBV18 with TRBJ2-2; 10 bases line up with TRBD1. The CDR3 runs 16 residues. CDR1 KGHSH and CDR2 LQKENI come from the germline V gene. The ends lost 3 bases at V and 5 bases at J; junction bases unmatched: 6. The CDR3 DNA reads as TGTGCCAGCTCACCTCCGGGACAGGGGAGAACCGGGGAGCTGTTTTTT. This codes for CASSPPGQGRTGELFF.

V usage is TRBV25-1 and J usage is TRBJ1-1; 8 positions match TRBD1. The CDR3 is made up of 14 amino acids. CDR1 MGHDK and CDR2 SYGVNS come from the germline V gene. Germline trimming cut 6 bases from V and 5 bases from J; bases unmatched to any gene: 8. CDR3 protein: CASRADRDFTEAFF. CDR3 bases: TGTGCCAGCAGGGCGGACAGGGATTTTACTGAAGCTTTCTTT.

The rearrangement joins TRBV5-1 to TRBJ2-6; maybe TRBD1 (6 bases). V lost 0 bases and J lost 0, with 16 bases in between. This CDR3 contains 19 residues. Germline CDR1 is SGHRS and CDR2 is YFSETQ. The CDR3 here is CASSLGQGSTSSGANVLTF. The CDR3 DNA reads as TGCGCCAGCAGCTTGGGTCAGGGGTCCACTAGCTCTGGGGCCAACGTCCTGACTTTC.

The table lists this clone with a count of one. The V and J genes are TRBV5-6 and TRBJ2-1, with TRBD1 matching 7 bases. There are 14 residues in the CDR3. Germline trimming cut 5 bases from V and 3 bases from J; bases unmatched to any gene: 5. Germline V gene sequence: CDR1 SGHDT, CDR2 YYEEEE. CDR3 coding DNA: TGTGCCAGCAGTCTGACAGGGATCTACAATGAGCAGTTCTTC. This gives the protein CASSLTGIYNEQFF.

V usage is TRBV5-1 and J usage is TRBJ2-5, with 13 positions matching TRBD2. Germline V gives CDR1 SGHRS, CDR2 YFSETQ. This CDR3 is 16 amino acids long. V shed 2 bases, J shed 5 bases, and the junction held 6 bases outside the gene matches. The CDR3 DNA sequence: TGCGCCAGCAGCTTAGGACTAGCGGGAGCTTCGGAGACCCAGTACTTC. Its translation is CASSLGLAGASETQYF.

The chain employs TRBV19 and TRBJ2-5; tentatively, D is TRBD2 (6 bases). Trimming took 4 bases from V and 4 from J, leaving 10 bases between them. The CDR3 totals 13 residues. The V gene's germline CDR1 is LNHDA and CDR2 SQIVND (reference sequence). The CDR3 sequence is CASSTGRGETQYF. The CDR3 bases are TGTGCCAGTAGTACAGGGCGGGGAGAGACCCAGTACTTC.

The chain couples TRBV7-2 to TRBJ2-2; 10 nucleotides line up with TRBD2. Germline assignment: CDR1 SGHTA and CDR2 FQGNSA. The J segment lost 11 bases and the V segment lost 1 base, leaving 10 bases of the junction unmatched. This CDR3 contains 16 residues. CDR3 amino acids: CASSLVLASGGFELFF. The DNA for the CDR3 is TGTGCCAGCAGCTTAGTCCTGGCTAGCGGGGGTTTTGAGCTGTTTTTT.

The chain uses TRBV4-2 and TRBJ1-2; TRBD1 might be the D (6 bases). The germline V and J ends were trimmed by 0 bases and 4 bases, with 15 bases remaining between them. The CDR3 covers 16 residues. Germline V gene lookup returns CDR1 LGHNA and CDR2 YNFKEQ. The DNA of the CDR3 is TGTGCCAGCAGCCAAGATTTAGGGGGTTCAGTCTATGGCTACACCTTC. This gives the protein CASSQDLGGSVYGYTF.

The chain couples TRBV7-8 to TRBJ2-2, with D maybe TRBD2 (5 bases). The CDR3 has 12 amino acids. Trimming took 11 bases from V and 3 from J, leaving 10 bases between them. Germline CDR1 and CDR2: SGHVS and FQNEAQ. CDR3 region: CASGVHTGELFF. In DNA form, the CDR3 reads TGTGCCTCCGGGGTTCACACCGGGGAGCTGTTTTTT.

V is TRBV5-1 and J is TRBJ1-6; D is uncertain. Germline-derived CDR1 and CDR2 are SGHRS and YFSETQ. The ends were cut back, 1 base at V and 7 bases at J, with 9 bases in the middle. This CDR3 has 14 amino acids. The CDR3 bases are TGCGCCAGCAGCTTGTCCCCCAGAAATTCACCCCTCCACTTT. This sequence encodes CASSLSPRNSPLHF.

J is TRBJ2-7 and V is TRBV7-7; 10 bases match TRBD2. Trimming took 5 bases from V and 5 from J; bases not matched to a gene: 9. CDR1 is SSHAT, CDR2 FNYEAQ, per germline (reference sequence). This CDR3 region has 15 residues. CDR3 in DNA: TGTGCCAGCAGCCAAGGGACTAGCGTAGGCCACGAGCAGTACTTC. Its translation is CASSQGTSVGHEQYF.

The chain carries TRBV5-6 and TRBJ2-5, with D uncertain. The germline V gene encodes CDR1 SGHDT and CDR2 YYEEEE. Trimming removed 0 bases at V and 7 bases at J, with 19 bases between. There are 16 residues in the CDR3. CDR3 region: CASSLDGHRSAGTQYF. Written as DNA, the CDR3 is TGTGCCAGCAGCTTGGATGGTCACCGCTCTGCCGGGACCCAGTACTTC.

CDR3 sequence reads: CASGKGQNQPQHF. DNA for the CDR3: TGTGCTAGTGGCAAAGGACAGAATCAGCCCCAGCATTTT. The gene calls are TRBV12-5 and TRBJ1-5; D possibly corresponds to TRBD1 (6 bases). Germline assignment: CDR1 LGHNT and CDR2 FRNRAP. The CDR3 is 13 residues long. The V end lost 6 bases, the J end lost 4 bases, and 10 bases lay between the germline ends.

This chain joins TRBV10-3 and TRBJ2-1; D ambiguous. The germline CDR1 and CDR2 sequences are ENHRY and SYGVKD. The CDR3 runs to 12 residues. Trimming removed 2 bases at V and 12 bases at J, with 11 bases between. The CDR3 loop reads CAISEVPGRQFF. The CDR3 DNA sequence: TGTGCCATCAGTGAGGTCCCAGGAAGGCAGTTCTTC.

The gene calls are TRBV13 and TRBJ2-1, with D perhaps TRBD2 (5 bases). This CDR3 has 15 residues. Between the trimmed V and J ends, which lost 1 base and 0 bases, there was a span of 7 bases. In germline, CDR1 is PRHDT, CDR2 FYEKMQ (reference sequence). The CDR3 nucleotides are TGTGCCAGCAGCTTAGTAGGGAGCTCCTACAATGAGCAGTTCTTC. This codes for CASSLVGSSYNEQFF.

The gene calls are TRBV2 and TRBJ1-1; D is undetermined. Per the germline V gene, CDR1 is SNHLY and CDR2 is FYNNEI. The V and J ends lost 6 bases and 1 base respectively, with 12 bases between them. This CDR3 has 14 amino acids. The CDR3 reads CASRLDIKNTEAFF. The CDR3 DNA follows: TGTGCCAGCAGACTAGACATAAAGAACACTGAAGCTTTCTTT.

The chain links TRBV14 to TRBJ1-6, with 8 bases that match TRBD1. Germline V gene data show CDR1 as SGHDN and CDR2 as FVKESK. This CDR3 region has 15 residues. Trimming cost V 8 bases and J 7 bases; bases outside gene matches: 10. CDR3 loop: CASGPRTGPNSPLHF. DNA for the CDR3: TGTGCCAGCGGTCCTAGGACAGGGCCGAATTCACCCCTCCACTTT.

J is TRBJ1-1 and V is TRBV18, with D tentatively TRBD1 (6 bases). The CDR3 spans 14 residues. Germline assignment: CDR1 KGHSH and CDR2 LQKENI. V was cut by 4 bases and J by 5 bases, with 14 bases left in between. CDR3 DNA sequence: TGTGCCAGCTCACTACAGGGTCCCGATACTGAAGCTTTCTTT. As protein: CASSLQGPDTEAFF. Combining the CDR3 with reference TRBV18 and TRBJ1-1 gives the whole variable domain NAGVMQNPRHLVRRRGQEARLRCSPMKGHSHVYWYRQLPEEGLKFMVYLQKENIIDESGMPKERFSAEFPKEGPSILRIQQVVRGDSAAYFCASSLQGPDTEAFFGQGTRLTVV.

The chain couples TRBV19 to TRBJ1-5; 7 positions agree with TRBD1. Trimming at V came to 5 bases and at J to 0 bases, leaving 10 bases not matched to a gene. From germline, CDR1 is LNHDA and CDR2 SQIVND (reference sequence). This CDR3 spans 17 amino acids. The CDR3 protein is CASSSRGTDVSNQPQHF. The CDR3 DNA is TGTGCCAGTAGTTCTCGAGGGACAGACGTTAGCAATCAGCCCCAGCATTTT. Filled out from reference TRBV19 and TRBJ1-5, the complete variable domain reads DGGITQSPKYLFRKEGQNVTLSCEQNLNHDAMYWYRQDPGQGLRLIYYSQIVNDFQKGDIAEGYSVSREKKESFPLTVTSAQKNPTAFYLCASSSRGTDVSNQPQHFGDGTRLSIL.

The chain combines TRBV6-1 with TRBJ2-2; D might be TRBD1 (6 bases). The length of the CDR3 is 14 residues. Germline lookup yields CDR1 MNHNS and CDR2 SASEGT. Trimming took 8 bases from V and 2 from J, leaving 12 bases between them. CDR3 sequence: CASGAGANTGELFF. The CDR3 nucleotides read TGTGCCAGCGGGGCAGGGGCTAACACCGGGGAGCTGTTTTTT.